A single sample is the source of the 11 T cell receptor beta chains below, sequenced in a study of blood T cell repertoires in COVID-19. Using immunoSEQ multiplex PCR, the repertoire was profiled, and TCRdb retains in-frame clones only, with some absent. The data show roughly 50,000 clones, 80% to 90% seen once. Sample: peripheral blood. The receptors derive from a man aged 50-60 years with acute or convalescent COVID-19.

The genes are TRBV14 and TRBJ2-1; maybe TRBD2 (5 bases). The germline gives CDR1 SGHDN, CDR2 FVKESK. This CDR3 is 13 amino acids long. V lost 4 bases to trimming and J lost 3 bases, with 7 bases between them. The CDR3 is CASSPRGYNEQFF. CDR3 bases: TGTGCCAGCAGCCCCCGGGGCTACAATGAGCAGTTCTTC.

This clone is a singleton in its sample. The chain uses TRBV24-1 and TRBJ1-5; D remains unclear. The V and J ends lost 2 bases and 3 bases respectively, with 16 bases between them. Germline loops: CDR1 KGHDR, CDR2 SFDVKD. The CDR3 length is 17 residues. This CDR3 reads CATSDSVHAEDNQPQHF. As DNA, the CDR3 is TGTGCCACCAGTGATTCCGTGCACGCCGAGGACAATCAGCCCCAGCATTTT.

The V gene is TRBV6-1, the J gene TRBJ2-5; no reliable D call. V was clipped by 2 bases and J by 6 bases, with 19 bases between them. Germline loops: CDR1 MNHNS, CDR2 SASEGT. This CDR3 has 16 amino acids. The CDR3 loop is CASSEMFLGGRQTQYF. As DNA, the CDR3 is TGTGCCAGCAGTGAAATGTTTTTAGGCGGCCGTCAGACCCAGTACTTC.

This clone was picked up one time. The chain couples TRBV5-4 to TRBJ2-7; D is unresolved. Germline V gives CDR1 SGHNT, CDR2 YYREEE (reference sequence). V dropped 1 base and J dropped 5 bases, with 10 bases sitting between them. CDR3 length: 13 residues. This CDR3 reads CASSLIQLDEQYF. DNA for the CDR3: TGTGCCAGCAGCTTGATACAGCTGGACGAGCAGTACTTC.

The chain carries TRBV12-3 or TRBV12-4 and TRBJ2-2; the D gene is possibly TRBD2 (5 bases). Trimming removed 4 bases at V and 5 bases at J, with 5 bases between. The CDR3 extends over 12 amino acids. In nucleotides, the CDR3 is TGTGCCAGCAGTTCGGGAACCGGGGAGCTGTTTTTT. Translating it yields CASSSGTGELFF.

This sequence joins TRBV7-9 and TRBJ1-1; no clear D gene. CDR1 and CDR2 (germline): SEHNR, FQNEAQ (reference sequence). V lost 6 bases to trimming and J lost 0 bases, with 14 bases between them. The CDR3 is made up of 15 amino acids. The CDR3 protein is CASRPQELVNTEAFF. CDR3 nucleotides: TGTGCCAGCAGGCCTCAGGAACTAGTGAACACTGAAGCTTTCTTT.

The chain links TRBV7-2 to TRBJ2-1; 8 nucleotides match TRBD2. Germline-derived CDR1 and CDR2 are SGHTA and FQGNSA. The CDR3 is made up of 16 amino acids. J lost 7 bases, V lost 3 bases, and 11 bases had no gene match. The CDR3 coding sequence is TGTGCCAGCAGCTTTACAGCGGGGGAGGTACGGAATGAGCAGTTCTTC. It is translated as CASSFTAGEVRNEQFF.

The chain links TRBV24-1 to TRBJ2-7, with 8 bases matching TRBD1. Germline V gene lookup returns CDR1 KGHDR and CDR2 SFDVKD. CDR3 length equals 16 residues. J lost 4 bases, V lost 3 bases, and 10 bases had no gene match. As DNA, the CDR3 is TGTGCCACCAGTGATCCCGGCGGGACAGGTATTTACGAGCAGTACTTC. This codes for CATSDPGGTGIYEQYF.

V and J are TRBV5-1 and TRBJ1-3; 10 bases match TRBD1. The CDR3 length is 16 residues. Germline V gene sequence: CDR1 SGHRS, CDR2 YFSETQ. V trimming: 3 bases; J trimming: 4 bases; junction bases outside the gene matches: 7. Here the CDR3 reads CASSSGTGAKGNTIYF. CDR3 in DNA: TGCGCCAGCAGCTCTGGGACAGGGGCGAAAGGAAACACCATATATTTT.

The CDR3 nucleotides are TGTGCCAGCAGTTACTCGTCGCGGGGGGGATACAATGAGCAGTTCTTC. This gives the protein CASSYSSRGGYNEQFF. V is TRBV6-5 and J is TRBJ2-1; 9 bases agree with TRBD2. Trimming took 0 bases from V and 4 from J; bases not matched to a gene: 4. The germline V gene has CDR1 MNHEY and CDR2 SVGAGI. The CDR3 totals 16 residues.

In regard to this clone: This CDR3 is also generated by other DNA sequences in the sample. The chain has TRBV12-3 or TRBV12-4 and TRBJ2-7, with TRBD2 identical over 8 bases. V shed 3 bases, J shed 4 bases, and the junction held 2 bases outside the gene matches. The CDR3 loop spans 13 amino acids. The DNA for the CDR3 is TGTGCCAGCAGTTTTTCTAGCGGGTACGAGCAGTACTTC. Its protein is CASSFSSGYEQYF.